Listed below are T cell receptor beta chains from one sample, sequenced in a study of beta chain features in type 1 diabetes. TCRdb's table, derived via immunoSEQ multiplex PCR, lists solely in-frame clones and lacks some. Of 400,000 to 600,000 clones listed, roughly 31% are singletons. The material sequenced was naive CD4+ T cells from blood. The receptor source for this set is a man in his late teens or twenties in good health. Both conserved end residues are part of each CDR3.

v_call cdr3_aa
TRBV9 CASSLGLVTYNEQFF
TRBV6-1 CASSESADSYEQYF
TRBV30 CAWSVRAGNQPQHF
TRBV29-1 CSVGSSYNEQFF
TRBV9 CASSVELAMNTGELFF
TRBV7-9 CASSPGGSNTEAFF
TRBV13 CASSRWTGAGEKLFF
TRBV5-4 CASSYASGRAGRYEQYF
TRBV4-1 CASSQSLRAYNEQFF
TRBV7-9 CASSLGTGRPKNIQYF
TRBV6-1 CASSIRTSGSFEQYF
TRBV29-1 CSVEDSSSYEQYF
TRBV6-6 CASSRQAGGRGYEQFF
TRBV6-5 CASSPSTGDGYTF
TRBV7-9 CASSPDRVGDTQYF
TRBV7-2 CASSPNIGRLRDTQYF